This T cell receptor (beta chain) was recorded in a study of cytomegalovirus exposure and HLA in healthy donors. Broader study findings: According to the study, 160 or so TCR beta chains were cytomegalovirus-associated. Later, an analysis found that TCR clusters from the first cohort tended to co-occur in the 120 validation repertoires. In vitro work confirmed that a few CMV-associated chains recognize CMV antigens.

Sequencing was performed with immunoSEQ multiplex PCR; in TCRdb, only in-frame clones are kept and a portion is missing. This sample carries some 150,000 clones, around 84% of them seen once, and the ten largest clones take about 2.2%. As regards this clone: Its cognate antigen is unknown.

V trimming: 5 bases; J trimming: 0 bases; junction bases outside the gene matches: 7. The CDR3 loop spans 15 amino acids. From germline, CDR1 is SGDLS and CDR2 YYNGEE. The clonotype originates from a human donor in good health. The sequencing sample was made of PBMCs. This chain connects TRBV9 to TRBJ1-1; 7 bases align to TRBD1. CDR3: CASSGGDRLNTEAFF. The CDR3 nucleotides are TGTGCCAGCAGTGGAGGGGACAGATTGAACACTGAAGCTTTCTTT.